What follows are 3 T cell receptor beta chains derived from one specimen sequenced in a study of OX40 agonist ivuxolimab in advanced cancers. Clones were sequenced by immunoSEQ multiplex PCR, and TCRdb holds only the in-frame ones, with some missing. This sample has about 71,000 clones, with 94% found just once. The specimen comprised CD4+ or CD8+ T cells sorted from blood, sampled in a trial of the OX40 agonist ivuxolimab. These receptors all stem from an adult with an advanced solid tumor such as melanoma, head and neck, liver or kidney cancer.

The genes are TRBV7-8 and TRBJ2-1; 9 positions agree with TRBD2. The V and J ends lost 3 bases and 8 bases, in that order; junction bases with no gene match: 5. CDR3 size: 14 residues. Germline V CDR1 and CDR2: SGHVS, FQNEAQ. The CDR3 loop is CASSFSGSGDEQFF. The CDR3, as DNA: TGTGCCAGCAGCTTTAGCGGGAGTGGGGATGAGCAGTTCTTC.

The V gene is TRBV11-2, the J gene TRBJ2-5, with TRBD2 matching 11 bases. Losses at the gene ends were 5 bases for V and 0 bases for J; bases not matched to a gene: 2. The CDR3 is 15 amino acids. Per germline, CDR1 SGHAT and CDR2 FQNNGV. CDR3 DNA: TGTGCCAGCAGCGCTAGCGGGGGGTACCAAGAGACCCAGTACTTC. This gives the protein CASSASGGYQETQYF.

A single count supports this clone. The V call is TRBV11-2, the J call TRBJ2-1, with 9 bases that match TRBD2. Germline V gene lookup returns CDR1 SGHAT and CDR2 FQNNGV. The CDR3 is 16 amino acids. V dropped 4 bases and J dropped 2; count of bases not matched to a gene: 6. CDR3 DNA: TGTGCCAGCAGCTCGCATAGCGGGAGCGCCTACAATGAGCAGTTCTTC. Protein sequence: CASSSHSGSAYNEQFF. Filled out from reference TRBV11-2 and TRBJ2-1, the complete variable domain reads EAGVAQSPRYKIIEKRQSVAFWCNPISGHATLYWYQQILGQGPKLLIQFQNNGVVDDSQLPKDRFSAERLKGVDSTLKIQPAKLEDSAVYLCASSSHSGSAYNEQFFGPGTRLTVL.